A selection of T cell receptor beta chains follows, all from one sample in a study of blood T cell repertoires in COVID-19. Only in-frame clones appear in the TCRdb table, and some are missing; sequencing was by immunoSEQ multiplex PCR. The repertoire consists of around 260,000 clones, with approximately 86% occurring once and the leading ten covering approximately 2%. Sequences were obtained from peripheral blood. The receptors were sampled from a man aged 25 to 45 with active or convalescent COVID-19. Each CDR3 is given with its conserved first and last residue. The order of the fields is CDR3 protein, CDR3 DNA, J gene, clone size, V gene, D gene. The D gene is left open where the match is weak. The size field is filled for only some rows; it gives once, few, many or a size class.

CDR3 protein: CASSYSKGQGIETQYF
CDR3 DNA: TGTGCCAGCAGTTACTCGAAGGGACAGGGAATAGAGACCCAGTACTTC
J gene: TRBJ2-5
clone size: NA
V gene: TRBV6-5
D gene: TRBD1

CDR3 protein: CASSLSRGWNGYTF
CDR3 DNA: TGTGCCAGCAGTTTATCGCGGGGTTGGAATGGCTACACCTTC
J gene: TRBJ1-2
clone size: NA
V gene: TRBV27
D gene: NA

CDR3 protein: CASSPIPNYGYTF
CDR3 DNA: TGTGCCAGCAGCCCAATCCCCAACTATGGCTACACCTTC
J gene: TRBJ1-2
clone size: many
V gene: TRBV14
D gene: NA

CDR3 protein: CASSFERGGPQETQYF
CDR3 DNA: TGTGCCAGCAGCTTCGAAAGGGGCGGCCCCCAAGAGACCCAGTACTTC
J gene: TRBJ2-5
clone size: few
V gene: TRBV7-9
D gene: NA

CDR3 protein: CACSPGRETQYF
CDR3 DNA: TGTGCTTGTTCCCCAGGCCGAGAGACCCAGTACTTC
J gene: TRBJ2-5
clone size: once
V gene: TRBV2
D gene: NA

CDR3 protein: CASSRDRAFHEQFF
CDR3 DNA: TGTGCCAGCAGCCGGGACAGGGCATTCCATGAGCAGTTCTTC
J gene: TRBJ2-1
clone size: NA
V gene: TRBV6-2/TRBV6-3
D gene: TRBD1

CDR3 protein: CASSPPRAGGDNEQFF
CDR3 DNA: TGTGCCAGCAGCCCACCCCGAGCGGGGGGAGACAATGAGCAGTTCTTC
J gene: TRBJ2-1
clone size: NA
V gene: TRBV7-6
D gene: TRBD2

CDR3 protein: CASSSSGQGEIDSPLHF
CDR3 DNA: TGTGCCAGCAGCAGCTCGGGACAGGGGGAAATTGATTCACCCCTCCACTTT
J gene: TRBJ1-6
clone size: NA
V gene: TRBV7-9
D gene: TRBD1

CDR3 protein: CASSRLALAKNIQYF
CDR3 DNA: TGTGCCAGCAGCCGCCTTGCGTTGGCCAAAAACATTCAGTACTTC
J gene: TRBJ2-4
clone size: NA
V gene: TRBV5-5
D gene: NA

CDR3 protein: CASSLADPGVGGNTIYF
CDR3 DNA: TGTGCCAGCAGCTTAGCAGATCCAGGGGTTGGTGGAAACACCATATATTTT
J gene: TRBJ1-3
clone size: NA
V gene: TRBV7-9
D gene: NA

CDR3 protein: CASSSGAGINQPQHF
CDR3 DNA: TGTGCCAGCAGCTCCGGGGCGGGGATCAATCAGCCCCAGCATTTT
J gene: TRBJ1-5
clone size: NA
V gene: TRBV7-9
D gene: NA

CDR3 protein: CSASQGARNTGELFF
CDR3 DNA: TGCAGTGCTAGTCAGGGGGCACGTAACACCGGGGAGCTGTTTTTT
J gene: TRBJ2-2
clone size: NA
V gene: TRBV20-1
D gene: TRBD1

CDR3 protein: CASSLDRGSYNEQFF
CDR3 DNA: TGTGCCAGCAGCCTTGACAGGGGTTCCTACAATGAGCAGTTCTTC
J gene: TRBJ2-1
clone size: NA
V gene: TRBV5-6
D gene: TRBD1

CDR3 protein: CASNQRDSQPQHF
CDR3 DNA: TGTGCCAGCAATCAAAGGGACAGTCAGCCCCAGCATTTT
J gene: TRBJ1-5
clone size: NA
V gene: TRBV2
D gene: TRBD1

CDR3 protein: CASSWTAKTEAFF
CDR3 DNA: TGCGCCAGCAGCTGGACAGCCAAGACTGAAGCTTTCTTT
J gene: TRBJ1-1
clone size: NA
V gene: TRBV10-1
D gene: NA

CDR3 protein: CATRRGVDYEQYF
CDR3 DNA: TGTGCCACCCGCCGGGGAGTGGACTACGAGCAGTACTTC
J gene: TRBJ2-7
clone size: NA
V gene: TRBV27
D gene: NA

CDR3 protein: CASSSSDRAKGNTIYF
CDR3 DNA: TGCGCCAGCAGCTCTTCGGACAGGGCAAAAGGAAACACCATATATTTT
J gene: TRBJ1-3
clone size: NA
V gene: TRBV4-1
D gene: TRBD1

CDR3 protein: CASSQDAGSSYNEQFF
CDR3 DNA: TGCGCCAGCAGCCAAGACGCAGGTAGCTCCTACAATGAGCAGTTCTTC
J gene: TRBJ2-1
clone size: few
V gene: TRBV4-1
D gene: NA

CDR3 protein: CASSQGGALDTQYF
CDR3 DNA: TGTGCCAGCAGCCAAGGCGGGGCCCTAGATACGCAGTATTTT
J gene: TRBJ2-3
clone size: NA
V gene: TRBV14
D gene: NA

CDR3 protein: CASSEGSGGHNEQFF
CDR3 DNA: TGTGCCAGCAGTGAAGGTAGCGGGGGACACAATGAGCAGTTCTTC
J gene: TRBJ2-1
clone size: NA
V gene: TRBV6-1
D gene: TRBD2

CDR3 protein: CATSARVTGATTQYF
CDR3 DNA: TGTGCCACCAGCGCCCGCGTAACAGGGGCCACGACGCAGTATTTT
J gene: TRBJ2-3
clone size: NA
V gene: TRBV15
D gene: TRBD1

CDR3 protein: CASRRPGLAGGTDTQYF
CDR3 DNA: TGTGCCAGCAGACGACCGGGACTAGCGGGGGGTACAGATACGCAGTATTTT
J gene: TRBJ2-3
clone size: once
V gene: TRBV5-4
D gene: TRBD2

CDR3 protein: CATNRVGDSYGYTF
CDR3 DNA: TGTGCCACCAACAGGGTCGGGGATAGCTATGGCTACACCTTC
J gene: TRBJ1-2
clone size: NA
V gene: TRBV5-5
D gene: NA

CDR3 protein: CASSPGALGTDTQYF
CDR3 DNA: TGTGCCAGCAGCCCAGGGGCCCTTGGCACAGATACGCAGTATTTT
J gene: TRBJ2-3
clone size: NA
V gene: TRBV13
D gene: NA

CDR3 protein: CASSFLSSTDTQYF
CDR3 DNA: TGTGCCAGCAGCTTCCTTTCTAGCACAGATACGCAGTATTTT
J gene: TRBJ2-3
clone size: NA
V gene: TRBV7-3
D gene: NA

CDR3 protein: CASSLAGGRTGELFF
CDR3 DNA: TGTGCCAGCAGCCTAGCGGGGGGGCGGACCGGGGAGCTGTTTTTT
J gene: TRBJ2-2
clone size: few
V gene: TRBV3-1/TRBV3-2
D gene: TRBD2

CDR3 protein: CASSLGPAATDTQYF
CDR3 DNA: TGCGCCAGCAGCTTGGGCCCAGCAGCGACAGATACGCAGTATTTT
J gene: TRBJ2-3
clone size: NA
V gene: TRBV5-1
D gene: NA

CDR3 protein: CAITRQGDYGYTF
CDR3 DNA: TGTGCCATCACCAGACAGGGGGACTATGGCTACACCTTC
J gene: TRBJ1-2
clone size: once
V gene: TRBV10-3
D gene: TRBD1

CDR3 protein: CASSSADGAGFNTGELFF
CDR3 DNA: TGTGCCAGCAGCTCTGCCGATGGGGCCGGCTTTAACACCGGGGAGCTGTTTTTT
J gene: TRBJ2-2
clone size: NA
V gene: TRBV11-2
D gene: NA

CDR3 protein: CASSQRRGIGTSGGNNEQFF
CDR3 DNA: TGTGCCAGCAGCCAACGGCGGGGGATCGGGACTAGCGGGGGAAACAATGAGCAGTTCTTC
J gene: TRBJ2-1
clone size: once
V gene: TRBV3-1/TRBV3-2
D gene: TRBD2

CDR3 protein: CASSLGSGGRTTNYGYTF
CDR3 DNA: TGTGCCAGCAGCTTAGGGTCGGGCGGGAGAACGACTAACTATGGCTACACCTTC
J gene: TRBJ1-2
clone size: NA
V gene: TRBV7-2
D gene: NA

CDR3 protein: CASSQEPGAWNEQFF
CDR3 DNA: TGCGCCAGCAGCCAAGAACCTGGGGCGTGGAATGAGCAGTTCTTC
J gene: TRBJ2-1
clone size: NA
V gene: TRBV4-1
D gene: NA

CDR3 protein: CASSPFYSGQENSPLHF
CDR3 DNA: TGCGCCAGCAGCCCGTTTTATTCGGGACAGGAGAATTCACCCCTCCACTTT
J gene: TRBJ1-6
clone size: NA
V gene: TRBV5-1
D gene: TRBD1